This record concerns one T cell receptor (beta chain) sequence. Its antigen is as yet unknown. The sample is drawn from a study of memory CD4+ T cells and cytomegalovirus serostatus. Study-level points and caveats: Of around 160 reported CMV TCRbeta sequences, some 67 were found in memory CD4+ repertoires. Median bootstrapped AUC for CMV status was approximately 0.94 originally, approximately 0.91 US-trained.

Per the study methods: After removing out-of-frame reads, 2,204,828 distinct TCRbeta sequences remained. Repertoires were generated with immunoSEQ multiplex PCR, while TCRdb's copy carries only in-frame clones and drops some. The DNA gave D and trimming, while V, J and clone size come from that table. This sample carries roughly 48,000 clones, about four fifths of them seen once, and the ten largest clones take roughly 2%. This CDR3 contains 11 residues. Trimming stripped 6 bases from V and 3 bases from J, with 6 bases between. CDR1 MGHDK and CDR2 SYGVNS come from the germline V gene. Single viable CD3+CD4+CD8-CD45RO+ cells were sorted as the memory CD4+ T cells.

This clonotype originated in an adult in good health and CMV-seropositive. V usage is TRBV25-1 and J usage is TRBJ2-7; D gene unclear. The sequencing sample was made of memory CD4+ T cells from blood. The CDR3 here is CASRTGYEQYF. The CDR3 DNA reads as TGTGCCAGCAGGACGGGCTACGAGCAGTACTTC.